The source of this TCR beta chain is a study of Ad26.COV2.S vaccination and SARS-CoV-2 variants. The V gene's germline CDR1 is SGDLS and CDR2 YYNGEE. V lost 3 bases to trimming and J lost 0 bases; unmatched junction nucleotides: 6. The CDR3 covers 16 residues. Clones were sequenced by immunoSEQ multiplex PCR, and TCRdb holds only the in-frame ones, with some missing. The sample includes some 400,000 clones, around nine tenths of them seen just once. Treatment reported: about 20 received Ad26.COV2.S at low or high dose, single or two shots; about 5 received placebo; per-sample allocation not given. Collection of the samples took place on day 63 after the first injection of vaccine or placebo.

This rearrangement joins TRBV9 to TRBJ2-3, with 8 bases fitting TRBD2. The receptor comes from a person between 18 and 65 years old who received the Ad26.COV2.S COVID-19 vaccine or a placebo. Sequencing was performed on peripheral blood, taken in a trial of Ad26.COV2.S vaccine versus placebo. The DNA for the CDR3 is TGTGCCAGCAGCGCAACCGGGACTAGGAGCACAGATACGCAGTATTTT. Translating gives CASSATGTRSTDTQYF.